This T cell receptor beta chain was sequenced for a study of shared clonotypes between healthy human individuals. The study ran the assay at deep level. Assay used: immunoSEQ multiplex PCR; TCRdb lists only in-frame clones, some missing. The sample yields roughly 2.4 million clones, 90% to 96% seen once. The sequencing input was naive CD4+ T cells sorted from blood. Subset given: CD45RA+ positively selected. The TCR comes from a man between 18 and 35 years old in good health.

CDR3 sequence reads: CASSPQSLGTEAFF. The CDR3 DNA reads TGTGCCAGCAGCCCACAGTCCTTGGGCACTGAAGCTTTCTTT. The chain has TRBV7-2 and TRBJ1-1; D ambiguous. CDR1 and CDR2 (germline): SGHTA, FQGNSA. The CDR3 extends over 14 amino acids. The V end was cut by 5 bases, the J end by 4 bases, with 14 bases between. The variable domain in full, completed from reference TRBV7-2 and TRBJ1-1, reads GAGVSQSPSNKVTEKGKDVELRCDPISGHTALYWYRQSLGQGLEFLIYFQGNSAPDKSGLPSDRFSAERTGGSVSTLTIQRTQQEDSAVYLCASSPQSLGTEAFFGQGTRLTVV.